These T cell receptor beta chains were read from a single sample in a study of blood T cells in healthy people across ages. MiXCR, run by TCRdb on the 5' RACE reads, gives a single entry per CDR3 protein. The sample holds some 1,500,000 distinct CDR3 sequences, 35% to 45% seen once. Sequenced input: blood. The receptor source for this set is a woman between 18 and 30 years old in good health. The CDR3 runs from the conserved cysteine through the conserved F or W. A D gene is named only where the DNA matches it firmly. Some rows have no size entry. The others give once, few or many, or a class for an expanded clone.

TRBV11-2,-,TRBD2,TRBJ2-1,CASSRTSGPSYNEQFF,TGTGCCAGCAGCAGGACTAGTGGGCCCTCCTACAATGAGCAGTTCTTC
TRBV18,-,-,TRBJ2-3,CASSPGRAGGTQYF,TGTGCCAGCTCACCGGGTCGGGCAGGCGGTACGCAGTATTTT
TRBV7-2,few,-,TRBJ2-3,CASSQRSTGSDTQYF,TGTGCCAGCAGCCAAAGGTCCACAGGTTCAGATACGCAGTATTTT
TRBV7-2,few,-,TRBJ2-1,CATRLGGAYNEQFF,TGTGCCACCCGATTGGGGGGCGCTTACAATGAGCAGTTCTTC
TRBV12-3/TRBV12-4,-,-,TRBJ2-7,CASSFREYNEQYF,TGTGCCAGCAGTTTCAGGGAATACAATGAGCAGTACTTC
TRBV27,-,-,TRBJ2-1,CASSFSQGNEQFF,TGTGCCAGCAGTTTTAGCCAGGGCAATGAGCAGTTCTTC
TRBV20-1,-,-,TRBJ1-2,CSEGHTSGAYGYTF,TGCAGTGAGGGGCACACGTCTGGGGCTTATGGCTACACCTTC
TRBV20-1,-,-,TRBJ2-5,CSAPPLPLKTQYF,TGCAGTGCTCCTCCCCTCCCCTTAAAGACCCAGTACTTC
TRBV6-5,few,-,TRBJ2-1,CASSPPAPRGNEQFF,TGTGCCAGCAGTCCCCCCGCCCCGAGGGGAAATGAGCAGTTCTTC
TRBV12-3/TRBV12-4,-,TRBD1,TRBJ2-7,CASRSTGVKTYEQYF,TGTGCCAGCAGGTCGACAGGGGTCAAAACCTACGAGCAGTACTTC
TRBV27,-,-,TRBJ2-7,CTSSLSVSVYNEQYF,TGTACCAGCAGTTTATCGGTTAGCGTCTACAATGAGCAGTACTTC
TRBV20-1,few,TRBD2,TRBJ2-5,CSARELTSVQETQYF,TGCAGTGCTAGGGAGTTGACTAGCGTTCAAGAGACCCAGTACTTC
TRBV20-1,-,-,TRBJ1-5,CSASNGGQSNQPQHF,TGCAGTGCTAGTAACGGGGGACAAAGCAATCAGCCCCAGCATTTT
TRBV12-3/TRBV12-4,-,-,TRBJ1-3,CASIPRVRASGNTIYF,TGTGCCAGCATCCCAAGGGTCCGGGCCTCTGGAAACACCATATATTTT
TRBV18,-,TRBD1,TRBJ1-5,CASSPSQGAVQPQHF,TGTGCCAGCTCACCGTCCCAGGGGGCGGTTCAGCCCCAGCATTTT
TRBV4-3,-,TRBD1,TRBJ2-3,CASSQGQATSTDTQYF,TGCGCCAGCAGCCAGGGACAGGCGACTAGCACAGATACGCAGTATTTT
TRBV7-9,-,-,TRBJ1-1,CASSRGREGVSTEAFF,TGTGCCAGCAGCCGTGGAAGGGAAGGGGTTAGCACTGAAGCTTTCTTT
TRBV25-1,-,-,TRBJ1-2,CASSGRAAGRGYTF,TGTGCCAGCAGTGGACGCGCTGCGGGACGGGGCTACACCTTC
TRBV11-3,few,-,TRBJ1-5,CASSLSRKGGNQPQHF,TGTGCCAGCAGCTTGAGTCGCAAGGGTGGCAATCAGCCCCAGCATTTT
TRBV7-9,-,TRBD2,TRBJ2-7,CASSLPSGSGYEQYF,TGTGCCAGCAGCTTACCTAGCGGGAGTGGTTACGAGCAGTACTTC
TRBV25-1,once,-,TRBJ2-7,CASSEDPGVANEQYF,TGTGCCAGCAGTGAAGATCCAGGGGTGGCCAATGAGCAGTACTTC
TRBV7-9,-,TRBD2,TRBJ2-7,CASSPGGLAYEQYF,TGTGCCAGCAGCCCCGGGGGACTAGCCTACGAGCAGTACTTC
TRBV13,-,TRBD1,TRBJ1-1,CASSLGLTGADHNTEAFF,TGTGCCAGCAGCTTAGGTCTAACAGGGGCGGACCACAACACTGAAGCTTTCTTT
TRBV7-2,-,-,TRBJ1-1,CASSFFLGGKNTEAFF,TGTGCCAGCAGCTTCTTCTTGGGGGGGAAGAACACTGAGGCTTTCTTT
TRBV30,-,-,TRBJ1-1,CAWSAGLATEAFF,TGTGCCTGGAGTGCAGGGCTAGCCACTGAAGCTTTCTTT
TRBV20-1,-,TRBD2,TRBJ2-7,CSARTGPLWTSGVREQYF,TGCAGTGCTAGAACGGGTCCCTTATGGACTAGCGGGGTGCGGGAGCAGTACTTC
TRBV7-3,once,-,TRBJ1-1,CASSLRRGPMNTEAFF,TGTGCCAGCAGCCTTCGGAGGGGCCCCATGAACACTGAAGCTTTCTTT
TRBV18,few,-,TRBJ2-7,CASSPPVRGACEQYF,TGTGCCAGCTCACCCCCAGTCCGGGGGGCCTGCGAGCAGTACTTC
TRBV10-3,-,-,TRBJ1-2,CAIRDFLRGYTF,TGTGCCATCAGGGACTTTCTTCGCGGCTACACCTTC
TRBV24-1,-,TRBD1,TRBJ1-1,CATSAHRGPAEAFF,TGCGCCACCAGTGCTCACAGGGGGCCGGCTGAAGCTTTCTTT
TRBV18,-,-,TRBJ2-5,CASSPPEVQETQYF,TGTGCCAGCTCACCACCGGAGGTTCAAGAGACCCAGTACTTC
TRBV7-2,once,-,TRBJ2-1,CASSWQTGPYNEQFF,TGTGCCAGCAGCTGGCAAACAGGGCCGTACAATGAGCAGTTCTTC
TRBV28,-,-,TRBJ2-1,CASSFLRISYNEQFF,TGTGCCAGCAGTTTCTTACGGATCTCCTACAATGAGCAGTTCTTC
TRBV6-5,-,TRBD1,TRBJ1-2,CAIRTGVYGYTF,TGTGCCATTCGGACAGGGGTCTATGGCTACACCTTC
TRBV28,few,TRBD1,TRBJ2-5,CASSQGQHRQETQYF,TGTGCCAGCAGTCAGGGACAGCATCGCCAAGAGACCCAGTACTTC
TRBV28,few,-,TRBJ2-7,CASTAGISQYEQYF,TGTGCCAGCACCGCAGGGATTTCCCAATACGAGCAGTACTTC
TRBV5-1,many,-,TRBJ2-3,CASSTLRTDTQYF,TGCGCCAGCAGCACCCTCCGGACAGATACGCAGTATTTT
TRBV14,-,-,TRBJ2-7,CASSHRGGLGEQYF,TGTGCCAGCAGCCATCGAGGCGGGTTGGGCGAGCAGTACTTC
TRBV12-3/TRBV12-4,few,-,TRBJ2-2,CASSLDTVNTGELFF,TGTGCCAGCAGTTTAGACACAGTGAACACCGGGGAGCTGTTTTTT
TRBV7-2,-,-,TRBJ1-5,CASSPGSGGNQPQHF,TGTGCCAGCAGCCCAGGATCGGGTGGCAATCAGCCCCAGCATTTT
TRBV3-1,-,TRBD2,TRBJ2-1,CASSASSREVDEQFF,TGTGCCAGCAGCGCAAGCTCACGGGAGGTGGATGAGCAGTTCTTC
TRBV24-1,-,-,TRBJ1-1,CATSDPLGAAFF,TGTGCCACCAGTGATCCTCTCGGAGCAGCTTTCTTT
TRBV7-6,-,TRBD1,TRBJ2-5,CASSLFRIAGTGQETQYF,TGTGCCAGCAGCTTATTCAGAATCGCAGGGACAGGTCAAGAGACCCAGTACTTC
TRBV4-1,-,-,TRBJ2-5,CASSQIPEGETQYF,TGCGCCAGCAGCCAGATCCCCGAGGGGGAGACCCAGTACTTC
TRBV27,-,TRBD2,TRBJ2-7,CASSFASGVHEQYF,TGTGCCAGCAGTTTTGCTAGCGGGGTACATGAGCAGTACTTC
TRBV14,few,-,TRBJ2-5,CASSQDAPRAETQYF,TGTGCCAGCAGCCAAGATGCTCCGAGAGCAGAGACCCAGTACTTC
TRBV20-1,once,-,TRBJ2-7,CSARQDGNNEQYF,TGCAGTGCCCGGCAGGACGGAAACAATGAGCAGTACTTC
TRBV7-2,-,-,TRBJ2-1,CASSYSRGSANEQFF,TGTGCCAGCAGCTACTCCAGGGGATCCGCCAATGAGCAGTTCTTC
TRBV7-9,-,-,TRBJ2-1,CASSLARFNEQFF,TGTGCCAGCAGCTTAGCCAGGTTCAATGAGCAGTTCTTC
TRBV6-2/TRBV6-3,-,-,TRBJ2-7,CASSYEAAYEQYF,TGTGCCAGCAGTTACGAGGCAGCCTACGAGCAGTACTTC
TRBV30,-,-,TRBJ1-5,CAWSQDITVGQPQHF,TGTGCCTGGAGTCAGGACATCACGGTGGGTCAGCCCCAGCATTTT
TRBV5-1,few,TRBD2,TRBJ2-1,CASSPDPGLKTDEQFF,TGCGCCAGCAGCCCGGATCCGGGACTAAAGACCGATGAGCAGTTCTTC
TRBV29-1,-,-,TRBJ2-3,CSVDTGLTDTQYF,TGCAGCGTTGACACTGGACTCACAGATACGCAGTATTTT
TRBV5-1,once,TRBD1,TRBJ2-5,CASSPGTDIRETQYF,TGCGCCAGCAGCCCCGGGACAGATATCAGAGAGACCCAGTACTTC
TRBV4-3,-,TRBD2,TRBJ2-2,CASSQAGDTGELFF,TGCGCCAGCAGCCAGGCGGGGGACACCGGGGAGCTGTTTTTT
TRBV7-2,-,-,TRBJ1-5,CASSPWAHSNQPQHF,TGTGCCAGCAGCCCCTGGGCTCATAGCAATCAGCCCCAGCATTTT